The 9 T cell receptor beta chains below come from one sample, sequenced in a study of blood T cell repertoires in COVID-19. Profiled with immunoSEQ multiplex PCR; TCRdb holds only in-frame clones, not every one. Among 150,000 to 200,000 clones listed, about four fifths were seen once. Specimen: peripheral blood. These receptors came from a woman in her thirties or forties with COVID-19, enrolled during active disease.

V is TRBV28 and J is TRBJ1-1, with D perhaps matching TRBD1 (5 bases). V lost 5 bases, J lost 1 base, and 11 bases lay in between. Germline-derived CDR1 and CDR2 are MDHEN and SYDVKM. The CDR3 contains 14 residues. The CDR3 is CASSPRDSNTEAFF. In DNA form, the CDR3 reads TGTGCCAGCAGTCCCCGGGACTCGAACACTGAAGCTTTCTTT.

V and J are TRBV28 and TRBJ2-5; 15 bases agree with TRBD2. V lost 3 bases to trimming and J lost 2 bases; unmatched junction nucleotides: 10. The CDR3 totals 19 residues. CDR1 and CDR2 from the germline V gene are MDHEN and SYDVKM. The CDR3 DNA reads as TGTGCCAGCAGTTTTGGACTAGCGGGAGGGCCATCCTTTCAAGAGACCCAGTACTTC. This gives the protein CASSFGLAGGPSFQETQYF.

The DNA of the CDR3 is TGTGCCAGCAGCTTAGGAAAACTAGCGGAGGGCTACAATGAGCAGTTCTTC. The encoded protein is CASSLGKLAEGYNEQFF. The chain is built from TRBV11-2 and TRBJ2-1; 8 bases match TRBD2. The CDR3 runs to 17 residues. V lost 1 base to trimming and J lost 3 bases; unmatched junction nucleotides: 8. CDR1 and CDR2 (germline): SGHAT, FQNNGV.

The chain recombines TRBV20-1 with TRBJ1-1; D is uncertain. Germline loops: CDR1 DFQATT, CDR2 SNEGSKA (reference sequence). This CDR3 has 13 amino acids. Trimming pared 3 bases from V and 4 bases from J, leaving 12 bases between. CDR3 region: CSASSGPSTEAFF. The CDR3 coding sequence is TGCAGTGCTAGTAGTGGCCCCAGCACTGAAGCTTTCTTT.

The chain has TRBV18 and TRBJ1-2, with D unclear. V gave up 0 bases and J gave up 2 bases, with 10 bases separating them. Germline CDR1 and CDR2: KGHSH and LQKENI. The CDR3 has 15 amino acids. The CDR3 coding sequence is TGTGCCAGCTCACCACCGGGCCAAACCAACTATGGCTACACCTTC. As protein: CASSPPGQTNYGYTF. Combining the CDR3 with reference TRBV18 and TRBJ1-2 gives the whole variable domain NAGVMQNPRHLVRRRGQEARLRCSPMKGHSHVYWYRQLPEEGLKFMVYLQKENIIDESGMPKERFSAEFPKEGPSILRIQQVVRGDSAAYFCASSPPGQTNYGYTFGSGTRLTVV.

The gene calls are TRBV21-1 and TRBJ1-5; the table assigns TRBD1, which was not confirmed against the DNA. TRBV21-1 is flagged as a pseudogene. The CDR3 covers 16 residues. The CDR3 DNA is TGTGCCAGCACCCCCTCCGACAGCGATAGCAATCAGCCCCAGCATTTT. As protein: CASTPSDSDSNQPQHF.

The rearrangement joins TRBV7-9 to TRBJ1-5; tentative D call: TRBD1 (5 bases). The CDR3 length is 16 residues. From germline, CDR1 is SEHNR and CDR2 FQNEAQ (reference sequence). Trimming cost V 2 bases and J 4 bases, with 15 bases left between them. CDR3 in amino acids: CASSLSWGGENQPQHF. DNA for the CDR3: TGTGCCAGCAGCTTATCCTGGGGGGGGGAAAATCAGCCCCAGCATTTT.

The rearrangement joins TRBV6-5 to TRBJ1-1; D unclear. Germline CDR1 MNHEY, CDR2 SVGAGI. Deletions cut 6 bases from V and 2 bases from J, with 13 bases between. This CDR3 is 14 amino acids long. CDR3 in amino acids: CASSRGGRNTEAFF. In DNA form, the CDR3 reads TGTGCCAGCAGCCGGGGAGGAAGAAACACTGAAGCTTTCTTT.

V and J are TRBV6-5 and TRBJ2-7; weak D call: TRBD1 (5 bases). The germline V gene encodes CDR1 MNHEY and CDR2 SVGAGI. The CDR3 loop spans 14 amino acids. Trimming shortened V by 6 bases and J by 0 bases, and 12 bases separated the two germline ends. The CDR3 region is CASSAHRGSYEQYV. The DNA of the CDR3 is TGTGCCAGCAGCGCCCATAGGGGCTCCTACGAGCAGTACGTC.